The sequence of this TCR beta chain was determined in a study of monozygotic twins with inflammatory bowel disease (dated 2019 in TCRdb). With regard to the full study: The full study comprised 28 monozygotic twin pairs: nine German pairs (four IBD-concordant, five IBD-discordant) and 19 IBD-discordant Danish pairs. Disease-associated traits were sought mainly through comparisons between IBD patients and their genetically identical healthy co-twins within discordant pairs. Each individual had, on average, about 151 000 unique TCRalpha sequences and 181 000 unique TCRbeta sequences available for analysis.

Counted from cysteine to phenylalanine, this CDR3 has 12 amino acids. No coding sequence is recorded. CDR1 is given as SGHTA and CDR2 as FQGTGA, both from the germline V gene. As regards this clonotype: The antigen it binds to is not known.

Results the study describes overall, beyond this receptor: The results gave no support for a single strong signal or clonotype linked to IBD. Concordant and discordant twins showed no difference in repertoire similarity, possibly because of limited statistical power. Different T cell subtypes could not be distinguished in the analysis. Measured by the inverse Simpson index, TCRbeta repertoire diversity was lower in IBD patients than in their healthy co-twins. Compared with healthy twins, IBD patients shared fewer clonotypes with other individuals, and the difference was most pronounced in patients with signs of disease activity. Because patients received different immunosuppressive treatments, the repertoires may have picked up extra background noise and variability between individuals.

Receptor amplification or capture employed 5' RACE. For each TCR library, approximately 3,700 ng of total RNA was used. For each sample, cDNA synthesis with SMARTScribe reverse transcriptase was split into eight separate reactions. During cDNA synthesis, template switching was used to introduce unique molecular identifiers that contained a 6-nucleotide sample barcode. Amplification of TCRalpha and TCRbeta cDNA involved two nested PCRs of 16 and 9 cycles, and each PCR was followed by bead purification. Before amplification, the cDNA was treated with uracil DNA-glycosylase and purified using the QIAquick PCR purification kit. The second PCR was the step at which Illumina TruSeq-compatible adapters and sample-specific barcodes were added. TapeStation and Qubit were used to check library quality and concentration, and about 4.5 ng of each library was pooled. Sequencing of the pooled libraries was done on an Illumina HiSeq2500 single-index Rapid Run using custom sequencing primers and 2 x 100 bp reads. The paper's data handling went like this. MiGEC version 1.2.6 was used for UMI-based consensus assembly to correct PCR and sequencing errors. MiXCR version 2.1.1 was used to carry out V(D)J alignment, clonotype assembly and CDR3 extraction. Normalisation of gene usage, clonotype sharing and MAIT/NKT TCR abundance was achieved by analysing the top 1000, 10 000 and 20 000 clonotypes per sample. Diversity was computed as the inverse Simpson index with the vegan R package after downsampling to 27 000 UMIs. Paired Mann-Whitney U tests were applied to discordant twin pairs, with Benjamini-Hochberg correction for multiple testing. Reads reprocessed by TCRdb are summarized as one entry per CDR3 protein sequence, and DNA is absent. Clone size and V and J calls follow TCRdb, not the original study. This sample's table contains 210,000 or so distinct CDR3 sequences. The top ten constitute roughly 7.5% of the sample.

From each donor, an approximately 2.5 ml peripheral blood sample was drawn into PAXgene tubes and stored at -80 degrees C. Without T cell sorting, total RNA was isolated from whole blood using the PAXgene blood miRNA kit on an automated QIAcube. Peripheral blood from monozygotic twin pairs concordant or discordant for inflammatory bowel disease was subjected to deep TCRalpha and TCRbeta repertoire profiling with unique molecular barcoding. Smoking habits were recorded for all twin pairs, and each individual was classified as a current, former or never smoker. The clonotype originates from a human donor with ulcerative colitis or Crohn's disease, or a healthy co-twin of an affected twin (not recorded which). The sequenced material came from blood. The chain is made from TRBV7-3 and TRBJ2-1. The CDR3 region: CASSDLRGEQFF.